This TCR beta chain was obtained from a study of blood T cell repertoires in COVID-19. Overall study context: Donors in the United States, Italy and Spain gave samples during acute or convalescent COVID-19. T cells, B-cell-depleted T cells, or PBMCs provided the cDNA or gDNA that served as material.

This CDR3 is built from 15 residues. Germline V gene lookup returns CDR1 LGHNA and CDR2 YSLEER. Trimming removed 9 bases from V and 4 bases from J, with 21 bases in between. Original analysis: Estimation of nucleated cell counts was performed using reference gene primer amplification. Using immunoSEQ multiplex PCR, the repertoire was profiled, and TCRdb retains in-frame clones only, with some absent. V and J calls and clone size follow that table, whereas D and trimming were derived from the DNA. The sample has 200,000 to 300,000 clones; 88% are singletons. Material for sequencing was peripheral blood. V gene TRBV4-3 combines with J gene TRBJ2-5, with TRBD1 as a possible D gene (6 bases). The receptor's source is a human donor in a cohort sampled during active COVID-19. CDR3 protein: CARFLYFPRGETQYF. CDR3 DNA sequence: TGCGCCAGGTTCCTGTACTTCCCCAGGGGAGAGACCCAGTACTTC.